The present T cell receptor (beta chain) was sequenced within a study of graft-versus-host responses after intestinal transplantation. Study context: Every transplant recipient was induced with anti-thymocyte globulin, then maintained on tacrolimus and steroids for approximately three years.

The CDR3 covers 13 residues. Trimming took off 7 bases at V and 8 bases at J, with 17 bases between the two ends. The V gene's germline CDR1 is MNHNS and CDR2 SASEGT. Whole-study results and caveats: Declining HvG levels early post-transplant were linked to peak circulating GvH clone levels.

A word on this clone: What it binds is unknown.

Produced via immunoSEQ multiplex PCR; TCRdb's table is partial and in-frame only. This sample has over 90,000 clones, with 91% found just once. Sequenced material: unstimulated CD4+ T cells sorted from spleen or lymph node cells, taken before transplant. This chain joins TRBV6-1 and TRBJ1-1, with D possibly TRBD1 on 6 matching bases. The TCR was taken from a human donor who was the organ donor for an intestinal transplant. CDR3 residues: CASINRDKGEAFF. The CDR3 DNA reads as TGTGCCAGCATTAACAGGGACAAGGGCGAAGCTTTCTTT.